This T cell receptor (beta chain) was profiled in a study of healthy donors' naive CD4 and CD8 T cells. For this clonotype: Its antigen remains unidentified.

Findings and limits, study-wide: The study did not address homeostatic proliferation effects in naive T cells. Roughly 13% of CD4/CD8 propensity variance appeared explained by V, J and CDR3 charge. Positive CDR3 charge linked to CD4+ cells, negative to CD8+ cells. Most V and J genes were reportedly biased between naive CD4+ and CD8+ cells.

A linear amplification protocol produced the TCR libraries from 400 to 550 ng of total RNA. TCRdb called the reads again in MiXCR, with one record for every CDR3 protein. This sample has 150,000 to 200,000 distinct CDR3 sequences; under 85% occur once, and the top ten carry less than 2.5%. The CDR3 is 12 amino acids. V gave up 6 bases and J gave up 7 bases, with 15 bases separating them. The germline gives CDR1 SQVTM, CDR2 ANQGSEA. This chain joins TRBV29-1 and TRBJ1-2; D not certain. Material: naive CD4+ and CD8+ T cells sorted from blood, pooled from several donors. This sequence originates from a pool of human donors in good health; the sample pools cells from several healthy donors. CDR3 sequence (DNA): TGCAGCGTCCCTGGGAGGGATAGTGGCTACACCTTC. Protein sequence: CSVPGRDSGYTF.